A single sample is the source of the 19 T cell receptor beta chains below, sequenced in a study of tumor-infiltrating lymphocytes in primary liver carcinoma. TCR beta cDNA came from 400 to 500 ng total RNA, primed with a constant-region primer. A slightly modified ARM-PCR protocol with three nested multiplex PCR rounds produced these TCR beta libraries. Forward primers for TRBV1-TRBV30 and a C-beta reverse primer served the first two PCR rounds, at around 9 cycles each. TCRdb fed the multiplex PCR reads into MiXCR, producing one record per CDR3 protein. This table has about 200,000 distinct CDR3 sequences, around 81% appearing once. From unsorted bulk tissue weighing roughly 19-32 mg, DNA and RNA were co-extracted. The material sequenced was tumor tissue from primary liver carcinoma. Every receptor here comes from a man aged 35 to 55 with primary liver carcinoma and hepatitis B virus infection.

In regard to this clonotype: Germline is not matched at one junction end, which may reflect a read error. This chain joins TRBV4-2 and TRBJ2-7, with TRBD2 matching 7 bases. The germline V gene has CDR1 LGHNA and CDR2 YNFKEQ. The CDR3 is 16 residues long. CDR3 loop: CARSQDRASGYYEQYF. The CDR3 DNA reads as TGTGCCAGGAGCCAAGATAGGGCTAGCGGATACTACGAGCAGTACTTC.

This clonotype is a singleton in its sample. This chain links TRBV29-1 with TRBJ2-7, with 8 bases that match TRBD2. Trimming removed 8 bases from V and 3 bases from J; junction bases left unmatched: 12. CDR3 length: 14 amino acids. CDR1 and CDR2 (germline): SQVTM, ANQGSEA. CDR3 sequence reads: CSLTLGTSGYEQYF. As DNA, the CDR3 is TGCAGCCTGACACTCGGTACTAGCGGCTACGAGCAGTACTTC.

V is TRBV11-3 and J is TRBJ2-1, with D unresolved. This CDR3 spans 16 amino acids. The germline CDR1 and CDR2 sequences are SGHNT and YENEEA. V was cut by 5 bases and J by 2 bases, with 16 bases left in between. The CDR3 nucleotides read TGTGCCAGCAGCCCGATTAGCTGGAGACCCTACAATGAGCAGTTCTTC. It codes for CASSPISWRPYNEQFF.

This clonotype was observed a single time. A single base separates this from a much larger clone, so it may be a read error. The V gene is TRBV28, the J gene TRBJ2-7; 8 bases match TRBD1. J was trimmed by 4 bases and V by 5 bases; bases with no gene match: 10. Germline V gene data show CDR1 as MDHEN and CDR2 as SYDVKM. The length of the CDR3 is 15 residues. The CDR3 here is CASSAPRQGRYEQYF. Here the CDR3 DNA reads TGTGCCAGCAGTGCCCCAAGACAGGGGAGATACGAGCAGTACTTC.

Points on this clonotype: At one boundary the junction diverges from the germline segment, which might be a read error. The gene calls are TRBV11-1 and TRBJ2-1; D unresolved. The CDR3 covers 13 residues. From germline, CDR1 is SGHAT and CDR2 FQDESV (reference sequence). The DNA for the CDR3 is TGTGCCAGCAGCATTGGCCTGAACGATGAGCAGCTCTTC. Translation: CASSIGLNDEQLF.

A remark on this clonotype: This CDR3 fails to terminate in the conserved phenylalanine or tryptophan, so it likely reflects a read error. The rearrangement uses TRBV29-1 and TRBJ1-3; 7 nucleotides line up with TRBD1. CDR1 and CDR2 (germline): SQVTM, ANQGSEA. This CDR3 comprises 14 residues. The CDR3 region is CSVGGGTVMNTIYC. The CDR3 DNA reads as TGTAGCGTTGGAGGGGGGACAGTGATGAACACCATATATTGT.

A note on this clonotype: An end of the junction differs from the germline gene, which may be a read error. The chain couples TRBV5-1 to TRBJ2-1, with D maybe TRBD1 (6 bases). CDR1 is SGHRS, CDR2 YFSETQ, per germline. This CDR3 has 13 residues. CDR3 sequence: CASSLGWDNEQFF. The CDR3 DNA reads TGCGCCAGCAGCTTAGGTTGGGACAATGAGCAATTCTTC.

The count of this clonotype is one. The CDR3 ends on some other residue instead of the conserved phenylalanine or tryptophan, so this is likely a read error. In DNA, the CDR3 is TGTGCCAGCAATACCCTAGCGGGAGGGAAATCTGGGGCCAACGTCCTGACTCTC. It codes for CASNTLAGGKSGANVLTL. The chain employs TRBV6-2 or TRBV6-3 and TRBJ2-6, with 12 bases fitting TRBD2. Trimming at V came to 7 bases and at J to 1 base, leaving 8 bases not matched to a gene. This CDR3 has 18 residues. Germline lookup yields CDR1 MNHEY and CDR2 SVGEGT.

Turning to this clonotype: The germline gene is not matched at one end of the junction; a read error may be the cause. The chain combines TRBV29-1 with TRBJ1-2; D perhaps matches TRBD1 (6 bases). The CDR3 is 14 amino acids. CDR1 SQVTM and CDR2 ANQGSEA come from the germline V gene. The CDR3 coding sequence is TGCAGCGTCAAGTTTGGACAGTCGAACTGTGGCTGCACCTTC. Translating gives CSVKFGQSNCGCTF.

By share of the sample, this clonotype is medium-sized. J is TRBJ2-1 and V is TRBV6-2 or TRBV6-3; D gene unclear. V lost 2 bases and J 6 bases, leaving 8 bases between the germline ends. The CDR3 runs to 13 residues. CDR1 and CDR2 from the germline V gene are MNHEY and SVGEGT. This CDR3 is CASSYQLGNEQFF. The CDR3 DNA is TGTGCCAGCAGTTACCAGTTGGGCAATGAGCAGTTCTTC.

The J gene is TRBJ1-6, the V gene TRBV6-5; D gene unclear. Trimming took off 0 bases at V and 8 bases at J, with 11 bases between the two ends. Looked up from germline, CDR1 is MNHEY and CDR2 is SVGAGI. The CDR3 spans 15 residues. This chain's CDR3 is CASSYSIQYHSPLHF. CDR3 sequence (DNA): TGTGCCAGCAGTTACTCAATCCAGTATCATTCACCCCTCCACTTT.

Note on this clonotype: The conserved phenylalanine or tryptophan normally closing the CDR3 is absent here, so this likely arose from a read error. The chain recombines TRBV6-1 with TRBJ2-7; a possible D gene is TRBD2 (5 bases). Germline CDR1 is MNHNS and CDR2 is SASEGT. The CDR3 is 14 amino acids. The CDR3 spells CASSGRRRNYDQYL. The CDR3 region has the DNA TGTGCCAGCAGTGGGAGGCGTAGGAACTACGACCAGTACCTC.

In regard to this clonotype: One end of the junction varies from germline; a read error may be responsible. The chain is built from TRBV12-3 or TRBV12-4 and TRBJ2-7; D not certain. The CDR3 is 12 amino acids. The CDR3 nucleotides read TGTGCCAGCAGTTTAACTCCCTACGAGCGGTACTTC. Protein: CASSLTPYERYF.

On this clonotype: A read error may account for a junction end that differs from germline. The rearrangement joins TRBV11-1 to TRBJ2-3, with D perhaps given as TRBD1 or TRBD2 (5 bases each). The CDR3 totals 19 residues. CDR1 is SGHAT, CDR2 FQDESV, per germline (reference sequence). CDR3 loop: CVSSFGGSSVGARTDMQYF. CDR3 nucleotide sequence: TGTGTCAGCAGCTTTGGGGGAAGCTCTGTTGGAGCCCGCACAGATATGCAGTATTTT.

The gene calls are TRBV6-1 and TRBJ2-1, with D perhaps TRBD2 (5 bases). In germline, CDR1 is MNHNS, CDR2 SASEGT. The V and J ends lost 7 bases and 7 bases respectively, with 20 bases between them. The CDR3 consists of 15 residues. The CDR3 DNA reads TGTGCCAGCACCCTAGGCTGGGGAGTCTATAATGAGCAGTTCTTC. Residues: CASTLGWGVYNEQFF.

In regard to this clonotype: At one boundary the junction diverges from the germline segment, which might be a read error. The chain joins TRBV6-2 or TRBV6-3 to TRBJ1-2; no reliable D call. Germline CDR1 reads MNHEY; CDR2 reads SVGEGT. CDR3 length: 14 residues. CDR3 bases: TGTGCCAGCAGTTACTCGTCGGGAAACTATGACTACACCTTC. This translates into CASSYSSGNYDYTF.

V and J are TRBV11-1 and TRBJ2-1; weak D call: TRBD2 (5 bases). V was pared by 5 bases and J by 12 bases, with 20 bases between. The CDR3 has 14 amino acids. The V gene's germline CDR1 is SGHAT and CDR2 FQDESV (reference sequence). CDR3 nucleotides: TGTGCCAGCAGCCCGAGGCTAGAGGGAGCACTGCAGTTCTTC. Translating it yields CASSPRLEGALQFF.

Points on this clonotype: At one boundary the junction diverges from the germline segment, which might be a read error. V and J are TRBV19 and TRBJ2-1, with 9 bases identical to TRBD1. The CDR3 spans 14 residues. Germline lookup yields CDR1 LNHDA and CDR2 SQIVND (reference sequence). The CDR3 DNA reads TGTGCCAGTATGGGGGACAGGGCTTACAATGAGCAGCCCTTC. Translating it yields CASMGDRAYNEQPF.

Notes on this clonotype: A junction end diverges from the germline sequence, so it may reflect a read error. The chain uses TRBV11-1 and TRBJ2-4, with 8 positions matching TRBD2. CDR3 length equals 17 residues. From germline, CDR1 is SGHAT and CDR2 FQDESV (reference sequence). The CDR3 DNA reads as TGTGCCAGCATCTTTCCCGGGACTAGAAGGGCCAAAAACATTCAGTACTTT. Protein: CASIFPGTRRAKNIQYF.